Sequencing of this T cell receptor (beta chain) was carried out in a study of T-cell reconstitution after alpha-beta-depleted transplantation in children. This clonotype was picked up many times. A library of TCRbeta sequences, prepared with unique molecular identifiers, was generated. TCRdb re-analysed the PCR reads in MiXCR, keeping a single row per CDR3 protein. Altogether 240,000 or so distinct CDR3 sequences are present, about 11% being singletons, with the ten largest covering around 3%. V was cut by 6 bases and J by 4 bases, with 13 bases left in between. Germline lookup yields CDR1 MNHEY and CDR2 SVGEGT. The CDR3 runs 14 residues.

The TCR comes from a human donor who donated a stem cell graft to a child with acute lymphoblastic leukemia. Source: PBMCs from the stem cell graft donor, taken from the stem cell graft. The chain employs TRBV6-2 or TRBV6-3 and TRBJ1-5; no clear D gene. DNA for the CDR3: TGTGCCAGCAGGTTCGGGCAGTGGAATCAGCCCCAGCATTTT. Translating gives CASRFGQWNQPQHF.